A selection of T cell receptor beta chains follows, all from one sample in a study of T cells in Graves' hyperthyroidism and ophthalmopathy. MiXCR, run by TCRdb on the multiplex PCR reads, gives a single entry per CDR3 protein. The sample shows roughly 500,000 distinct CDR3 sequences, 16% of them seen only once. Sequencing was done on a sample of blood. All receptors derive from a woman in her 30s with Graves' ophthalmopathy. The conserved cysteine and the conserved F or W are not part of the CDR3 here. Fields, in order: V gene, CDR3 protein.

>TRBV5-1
ASRQRGLLNTEAF
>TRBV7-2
ASSSTSGSAYEQY
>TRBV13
ASSPGLAGGPRRTGELF
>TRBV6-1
ASMSDPTDTQY
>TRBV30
AWSALTGDETQY
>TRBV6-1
ASRLTSGGYNEQF
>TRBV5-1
ASSLLWQIEQENIQY
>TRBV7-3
ASSPGTSGSNEQY
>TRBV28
ASSFTGYIGQPQH
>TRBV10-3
AISESMTSGTPTSTDTQY
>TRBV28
ASSTGSSGSYEQY
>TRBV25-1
ASSGTGFQPQH
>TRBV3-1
ASSQTNTEAF
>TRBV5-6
ASSLVRHWETQY
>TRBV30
AWSVTSGGNEQF
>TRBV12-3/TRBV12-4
ASREQGDYGYT
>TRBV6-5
ASSYGLAGGPGELF
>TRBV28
ASRRQGGYEQY
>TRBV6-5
ASSLDDQGDSYGYT
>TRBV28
ASSLGPGTGGTEAF
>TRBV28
ASWTGGLETQY
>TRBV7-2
ASSFLGLADQETQY
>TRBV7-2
ASSPFGSQPQH
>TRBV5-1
ASRLRTEAF
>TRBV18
ASSSFNRDDSSYNEQF
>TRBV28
ASTGSTDTQY
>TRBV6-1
ASSRRVGRDSGVYEQY
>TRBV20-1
SASSGLAGDGGTDTQY
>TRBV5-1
ASSSGDYTHTDTQY
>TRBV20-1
SARDIAGVINEQF
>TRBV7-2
ASSSSGQGAVGELF
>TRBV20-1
SARQRDREYEQY
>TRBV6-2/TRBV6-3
ASSTGWSEQY
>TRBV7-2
ASSLTPQMDTEAF
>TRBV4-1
ASSQDSKQY
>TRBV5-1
ASGPGGSINTGELF
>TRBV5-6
ASSLNSPGLAKNIQY
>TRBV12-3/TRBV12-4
ASTPGRGGFYEQY
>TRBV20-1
SARDGTGGWRNTEAF
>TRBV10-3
AIRAGTGATGELF
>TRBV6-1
ASSEALGTADEQY
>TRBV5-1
ASSPRQSYEQY
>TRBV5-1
ASSLDQETQY
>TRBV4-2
ASSQDWGARDEQY
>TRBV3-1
ASSHPGLAGPDTQY
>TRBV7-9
ASSVRLAGVGTGELF
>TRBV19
ASSIGQANYGYT
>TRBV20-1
SGVNTGELF
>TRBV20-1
SARVNRTPTQY
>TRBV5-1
ASSLGASGSAYNEQF
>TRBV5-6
ASSFLYNEQF
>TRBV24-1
ATSRASSYNEQF
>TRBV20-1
SATGTSGRSFTQY
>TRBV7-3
ASSSQGNGHEKLF
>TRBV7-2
ASSLLLSTSGRAGNYTDTQY
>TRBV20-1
SARDWITYNEQF
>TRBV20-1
SARWTSGGRQYEQY
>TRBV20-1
SASFVAGGHEQF
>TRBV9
ASSVGGNSNQPQH